What follows are 32 T cell receptor beta chains derived from one specimen sequenced in a study of T cell responses to AZD1222 COVID-19 vaccine. Clones were sequenced by immunoSEQ multiplex PCR, and TCRdb holds only the in-frame ones, with some missing. The sample records around 140,000 clones, approximately 92% being singletons. Here the sequenced sample was peripheral blood, taken on day 0 of AZD1222 vaccination. All receptors derive from an adult in good health.

The chain is built from TRBV7-9 and TRBJ2-2, with TRBD2 matching over 13 bases. Germline CDR1 reads SEHNR; CDR2 reads FQNEAQ (reference sequence). The V gene end was trimmed by 1 base and the J gene end by 3 bases; junction bases not matched to a gene: 2. The CDR3 sequence is 17 residues long. CDR3 nucleotide sequence: TGTGCCAGCAGCTTAGACGGACTAGCGGGAGACACCGGGGAGCTGTTTTTT. Translated, it gives CASSLDGLAGDTGELFF.

This clone appeared once. The chain recombines TRBV5-6 with TRBJ2-5; no clear D gene. This CDR3 spans 15 amino acids. Trimming shortened V by 5 bases and J by 2 bases, and 16 bases separated the two germline ends. CDR1 and CDR2 from the germline V gene are SGHDT and YYEEEE. DNA for the CDR3: TGTGCCAGCAGAATCCAGGCGGTACTTCAAGAGACCCAGTACTTC. Its protein product is CASRIQAVLQETQYF.

V gene TRBV7-2 combines with J gene TRBJ2-7; D gene uncertain. This CDR3 region has 13 residues. Between the trimmed V and J ends, which lost 3 bases and 4 bases, there was a span of 10 bases. Germline CDR1 and CDR2: SGHTA and FQGNSA. The CDR3 DNA follows: TGTGCCAGCAGCTTCAATCGAATTTACGAGCAGTACTTC. Translation: CASSFNRIYEQYF. Filled out from reference TRBV7-2 and TRBJ2-7, the complete variable domain reads GAGVSQSPSNKVTEKGKDVELRCDPISGHTALYWYRQSLGQGLEFLIYFQGNSAPDKSGLPSDRFSAERTGGSVSTLTIQRTQQEDSAVYLCASSFNRIYEQYFGPGTRLTVT.

This clone was counted only a few times. The rearrangement links TRBV5-1 to TRBJ1-5, with 7 bases identical to TRBD1. Germline values: CDR1 SGHRS, CDR2 YFSETQ. This CDR3 comprises 17 residues. V was pared by 4 bases and J by 1 base, with 11 bases of the junction left unmatched. The CDR3 protein is CASSPDPTGTSNQPQHF. The CDR3 region has the DNA TGCGCCAGCAGCCCCGACCCGACAGGGACGAGCAATCAGCCCCAGCATTTT.

The chain couples TRBV30 to TRBJ2-1, with 12 bases identical to TRBD2. In germline, CDR1 is GTSNPN, CDR2 SVGIG (reference sequence). The CDR3 consists of 14 residues. The ends lost 2 bases at V and 8 bases at J; junction bases unmatched: 4. This CDR3 reads CAWSLAGGSYEQFF. The CDR3 DNA reads as TGTGCCTGGAGTCTAGCGGGGGGGTCCTATGAGCAGTTCTTC.

The rearrangement links TRBV9 to TRBJ2-7; a weak D match, TRBD1 (5 bases). CDR3 length: 13 amino acids. V dropped 2 bases and J dropped 4 bases, with 10 bases sitting between them. CDR1 is SGDLS and CDR2 is YYNGEE in the germline V gene. CDR3 loop: CASSVAGAYEQYF. The CDR3, as DNA: TGTGCCAGCAGCGTCGCTGGGGCTTACGAGCAGTACTTC.

The CDR3 DNA sequence: TGTGCCAGCAGCCGGGGACAGGGTACTTACAATGAGCAGTTCTTC. Translation gives CASSRGQGTYNEQFF. V and J are TRBV3-1 (or the pseudogene TRBV3-2) and TRBJ2-1; TRBD1 matches 9 bases. CDR1 LGHDT and CDR2 YNNKEL come from the germline V gene (reference sequence). This CDR3 contains 15 residues. The V and J ends lost 4 bases and 4 bases, in that order; junction bases with no gene match: 5.

The CDR3 DNA reads as TGTGCCAGCAGAAACAGGGTCGCTCAGCCCCAGCATTTT. Protein product: CASRNRVAQPQHF. This rearrangement joins TRBV2 to TRBJ1-5, with a weak D call TRBD1 (6 bases). The CDR3 consists of 13 residues. V shed 6 bases and J shed 6 bases, with 12 bases lying between them. In germline, CDR1 is SNHLY, CDR2 FYNNEI.

This chain uses TRBV7-6 with TRBJ2-1, with 11 positions matching TRBD2. Germline CDR1 is SGHVS and CDR2 is FNYEAQ. V shed 5 bases, J shed 11 bases, and the junction held 11 bases outside the gene matches. This CDR3 has 15 amino acids. Here the CDR3 DNA reads TGTGCCAGCAGCCTCGTAGCGGGAGGGGGGGGTCAGCAGTTCTTC. Translated: CASSLVAGGGGQQFF.

The V gene is TRBV2, the J gene TRBJ1-5, with D hard to call. Trimming stripped 5 bases from V and 3 bases from J, with 5 bases between. Germline V gives CDR1 SNHLY, CDR2 FYNNEI. The CDR3 loop spans 12 amino acids. CDR3 coding DNA: TGTGCCAGCAGTCCACCCAATCAGCCCCAGCATTTT. Translating gives CASSPPNQPQHF.

As for this clone: Other DNA sequences from this sample encode an identical CDR3 as well. This sequence joins TRBV30 and TRBJ1-5; no reliable D call. CDR1 GTSNPN and CDR2 SVGIG come from the germline V gene (reference sequence). This CDR3 contains 15 residues. Between the trimmed V and J ends, which lost 0 bases and 0 bases, there was a span of 9 bases. In DNA form, the CDR3 reads TGTGCCTGGAGTGTTGAGGGCGGTAGCAATCAGCCCCAGCATTTT. Its protein product is CAWSVEGGSNQPQHF.

As for this clone: Other DNA sequences in the sample encode the same CDR3. The genes are TRBV12-3 or TRBV12-4 and TRBJ1-1; D uncertain. The length of the CDR3 is 11 residues. Trimming removed 3 bases from V and 6 bases from J, with 5 bases in between. CDR3 nucleotides: TGTGCCAGCAGTTTGACGGCTGAAGCTTTCTTT. This codes for CASSLTAEAFF.

This clone showed up just once. The CDR3 DNA follows: TGTGCCAGCAGTTTTCGACCCGGTGTCCAGCCCCAGCATTTT. It translates to CASSFRPGVQPQHF. The chain couples TRBV27 to TRBJ1-5; no definite D call. The CDR3 is made up of 14 amino acids. V lost 3 bases and J 7 bases, leaving 13 bases between the germline ends. CDR1 MNHEY and CDR2 SMNVEV come from the germline V gene (reference sequence).

J is TRBJ2-7 and V is TRBV3-1 (or the pseudogene TRBV3-2); 8 nucleotides line up with TRBD2. J was trimmed by 6 bases and V by 1 base; bases with no gene match: 5. The CDR3 consists of 14 residues. Germline V CDR1 and CDR2: LGHDT, YNNKEL (reference sequence). The chain's CDR3 is CASSQGRGGGEQYF. The CDR3 coding sequence is TGTGCCAGCAGCCAAGGCCGGGGGGGCGGCGAGCAGTACTTC.

The chain links TRBV30 to TRBJ2-1; 8 bases are shared with TRBD2. The CDR3 is made up of 17 amino acids. Trimming cost V 0 bases and J 7 bases; bases outside gene matches: 14. Per germline, CDR1 GTSNPN and CDR2 SVGIG (reference sequence). DNA for the CDR3: TGTGCCTGGAGTGTAGTCCGGAGCAGCGGGAGATTGAATGAGCAGTTCTTC. It codes for CAWSVVRSSGRLNEQFF.

This sequence joins TRBV6-5 and TRBJ1-5, with a weak D call TRBD1 (5 bases). V lost 2 bases to trimming and J lost 4 bases, with 6 bases between them. In germline, CDR1 is MNHEY, CDR2 SVGAGI. The CDR3 extends over 13 amino acids. The CDR3 spells CASSYGGNQPQHF. CDR3 sequence (DNA): TGTGCCAGCAGTTACGGGGGGAATCAGCCCCAGCATTTT.

This rearrangement joins TRBV27 to TRBJ2-7, with 8 bases identical to TRBD2. Germline lookup yields CDR1 MNHEY and CDR2 SMNVEV (reference sequence). The CDR3 loop spans 16 amino acids. The J segment lost 3 bases and the V segment lost 5 bases, leaving 12 bases of the junction unmatched. The CDR3 DNA sequence: TGTGCCAGCAGTGTACAGAGCGGGAGTATTTTCTACGAGCAGTACTTC. Translating gives CASSVQSGSIFYEQYF.

The chain recombines TRBV6-5 with TRBJ2-7, with D maybe TRBD1 (5 bases). The V gene lost 5 bases and the J gene lost 6 bases, with 20 bases spanning the gap. This CDR3 is 15 amino acids long. The germline CDR1 and CDR2 sequences are MNHEY and SVGAGI. In nucleotides, the CDR3 is TGTGCCAGCAGTATCCTCCAGGGTGGCCCCGGCGAGCAGTACTTC. Protein sequence: CASSILQGGPGEQYF.

This chain joins TRBV16 and TRBJ2-7; 7 nucleotides match TRBD2. Trimming cost V 8 bases and J 1 base; bases outside gene matches: 14. Germline V lookup: CDR1 KGHSY, CDR2 FQNENV. The CDR3 has 16 residues. The CDR3 spells CASSPERGKSSYEQYF. As DNA, the CDR3 is TGTGCCAGCTCCCCTGAGCGGGGAAAGAGTTCCTACGAGCAGTACTTC.

Only a few counts were recorded for this clone. J is TRBJ2-1 and V is TRBV6-5; D call uncertain. The CDR3 consists of 13 residues. V was shortened by 10 bases and J by 9 bases, with 19 bases between the two germline ends. Germline V lookup: CDR1 MNHEY, CDR2 SVGAGI. This chain's CDR3 is CATRETPLPEQFF. The CDR3 DNA reads as TGTGCCACCCGCGAAACACCACTTCCTGAGCAGTTCTTC.

The chain recombines TRBV30 with TRBJ1-6; the D is unclear. V was cut by 2 bases and J by 8 bases, with 10 bases left in between. The CDR3 has 13 amino acids. CDR1 and CDR2 (germline): GTSNPN, SVGIG (reference sequence). This chain's CDR3 is CAWSSGRDSPLHF. CDR3 nucleotide sequence: TGTGCCTGGAGTTCAGGTAGAGATTCACCCCTCCACTTT. Drawing the rest from reference TRBV30 and TRBJ1-6, the complete variable domain is SQTIHQWPATLVQPVGSPLSLECTVEGTSNPNLYWYRQAAGRGLQLLFYSVGIGQISSEVPQNLSASRPQDRQFILSSKKLLLSDSGFYLCAWSSGRDSPLHFGNGTRLTVT.

The genes are TRBV7-9 and TRBJ1-1; TRBD1 agrees at 7 bases. The length of the CDR3 is 14 residues. The J segment lost 1 base and the V segment lost 6 bases, leaving 5 bases of the junction unmatched. Germline-derived CDR1 and CDR2 are SEHNR and FQNEAQ (reference sequence). The CDR3 nucleotides read TGTGCCAGCAGGCAAGGGGGCGCGAACACTGAAGCTTTCTTT. Translation gives CASRQGGANTEAFF.

V usage is TRBV7-9 and J usage is TRBJ1-1; 7 bases map to TRBD1. Germline assignment: CDR1 SEHNR and CDR2 FQNEAQ (reference sequence). The ends lost 5 bases at V and 4 bases at J; junction bases unmatched: 4. The CDR3 is 13 residues long. The CDR3, as DNA: TGTGCCAGCAGCCGCGGGACAGTCACTGAAGCTTTCTTT. Protein sequence: CASSRGTVTEAFF.

V usage is TRBV27 and J usage is TRBJ2-7; possible D gene TRBD2, 5 bases. Germline CDR1 MNHEY, CDR2 SMNVEV (reference sequence). CDR3 size: 15 residues. Deletions cut 2 bases from V and 2 bases from J, with 13 bases between. CDR3 residues: CASSLTAGSTYEQYF. The CDR3 coding sequence is TGTGCCAGCAGTTTAACGGCGGGCAGCACCTACGAGCAGTACTTC.

The chain has TRBV5-1 and TRBJ2-1, with 7 bases fitting TRBD1. The junction had 9 bases not matched to a gene; V was cut back by 4 bases and J by 5 bases. CDR1 and CDR2 (germline): SGHRS, YFSETQ. This CDR3 spans 15 amino acids. The CDR3 here is CASSLPTGSNNEQFF. As DNA, the CDR3 is TGCGCCAGCAGCCTGCCGACAGGGTCTAACAATGAGCAGTTCTTC.

The CDR3 bases are TGCGCCAGCACCAGACCCCGGGGGGACACCGGGGAGCTGTTTTTT. Its protein is CASTRPRGDTGELFF. This chain connects TRBV10-1 to TRBJ2-2; 7 bases are a match to TRBD2. CDR1 WNHNN and CDR2 SYGVQD come from the germline V gene (reference sequence). The CDR3 runs to 15 residues. V lost 7 bases and J lost 3; bases outside the gene matches: 8.

The V call is TRBV7-9, the J call TRBJ1-1; TRBD1 matches at 11 bases. The V segment lost 7 bases and the J segment 0 bases; nucleotides outside the gene matches: 7. In germline, CDR1 is SEHNR, CDR2 FQNEAQ (reference sequence). This CDR3 comprises 16 residues. In DNA form, the CDR3 reads TGTGCCAGCACCGGGACAGGGGGGGTCATGAACACTGAAGCTTTCTTT. Translated, it gives CASTGTGGVMNTEAFF.

The chain uses TRBV9 and TRBJ2-1; TRBD1 agrees at 8 bases. J lost 4 bases, V lost 4 bases, and 7 bases had no gene match. Germline lookup yields CDR1 SGDLS and CDR2 YYNGEE. This CDR3 has 15 residues. The chain's CDR3 is CASSPQGAWYNEQFF. The DNA of the CDR3 is TGTGCCAGCAGCCCCCAGGGGGCATGGTACAATGAGCAGTTCTTC.

The rearrangement links TRBV10-3 to TRBJ1-1; 9 bases line up with TRBD1. CDR1 and CDR2 (germline): ENHRY, SYGVKD. The CDR3 is 14 amino acids. V dropped 10 bases and J dropped 3; count of bases not matched to a gene: 9. CDR3: CATKRTGAYTEAFF. CDR3 sequence (DNA): TGTGCCACGAAAAGGACAGGGGCGTACACTGAAGCTTTCTTT.

The J gene is TRBJ2-5, the V gene TRBV3-1 (or the pseudogene TRBV3-2); D may be TRBD2 (7 bases). There are 15 residues in the CDR3. V was clipped by 4 bases and J by 5 bases, with 17 bases between them. Germline CDR1 LGHDT, CDR2 YNNKEL (reference sequence). The CDR3 bases are TGTGCCAGCAGCCTTTTGGGGGGGCCGATGGAGACCCAGTACTTC. Amino acid sequence: CASSLLGGPMETQYF.

This clone appeared once. The rearrangement uses TRBV12-5 and TRBJ2-1, with D hard to call. This CDR3 spans 13 amino acids. In germline, CDR1 is LGHNT, CDR2 FRNRAP. Trimming removed 1 base at V and 12 bases at J, with 13 bases between. The CDR3 sequence: CASGLGSVVRQFF. CDR3 sequence (DNA): TGTGCTAGTGGTTTGGGGTCCGTGGTTCGGCAGTTCTTC.

The V gene is TRBV19, the J gene TRBJ1-1; D not resolved. Germline V gene sequence: CDR1 LNHDA, CDR2 SQIVND (reference sequence). This CDR3 comprises 11 residues. V lost 7 bases and J 1 base, leaving 4 bases between the germline ends. The CDR3 nucleotides are TGTGCCAGTATAGAGAACACTGAAGCTTTCTTT. It translates to CASIENTEAFF.